This T cell receptor beta chain was found in a study of T cell responses to AZD1222 COVID-19 vaccine. Turning to the study itself: The analysis combined second doses at about 4 or about 12 weeks.

Some clones are missing from TCRdb's copy, which holds only in-frame ones; the method was immunoSEQ multiplex PCR. The repertoire includes roughly 180,000 clones, 75% to 90% of them detected once, and 6.5% to 7% sits in the top ten. Points from the study as a whole: Clonal diversity was possibly underestimated, and white British individuals and females predominated among donors.

Concerning this clone: Its antigen is unknown.

V lost 4 bases and J lost 4, with 13 bases in between. CDR3 size: 14 residues. CDR1 is LNHDA, CDR2 SQIVND, per germline (reference sequence). Here the sequenced sample was peripheral blood, taken on day 0 of AZD1222 vaccination. The sequence came from an adult in good health. V and J are TRBV19 and TRBJ1-1; the D gene is possibly TRBD1 (6 bases). CDR3 nucleotides: TGTGCCAGTAGTAGGATTCAGGGGACCACTGAAGCTTTCTTT. Amino acids: CASSRIQGTTEAFF. Full variable domain (missing parts from reference TRBV19 and TRBJ1-1): DGGITQSPKYLFRKEGQNVTLSCEQNLNHDAMYWYRQDPGQGLRLIYYSQIVNDFQKGDIAEGYSVSREKKESFPLTVTSAQKNPTAFYLCASSRIQGTTEAFFGQGTRLTVV.